What follows describes a single T cell receptor (beta chain). The CDR3 consists of 15 residues. In germline, CDR1 is SGDLS, CDR2 YYNGEE. V was shortened by 0 bases and J by 3 bases, with 13 bases between the two germline ends. These data originate in a study of shared clonotypes between healthy human individuals. The protocol was immunoSEQ multiplex PCR, while the TCRdb copy is restricted to in-frame clones and leaves out a portion. The repertoire includes 550,000 to 800,000 clones, about 90% of them detected once, and 34% sits in the top ten. The chain couples TRBV9 to TRBJ2-7; D may be TRBD2 (6 bases). The specimen sequenced was memory CD8+ T cells from PBMCs. The sample's subset: CD45RO+ cells pooled with CCR7-negative TemRA cells. The receptor was isolated from a man younger than 30 in good health. Some clones in this sample may be carry-over from other donors' samples. CDR3 sequence (DNA): TGTGCCAGCAGCGTAGCGGTAGCGGCGGACTACGAGCAGTACTTC. It encodes CASSVAVAADYEQYF.